The T cell receptor (beta chain) under discussion was sequenced for a study of blood T cell repertoires in COVID-19 (dated by TCRdb to between 2020 and 2021). Regarding the research as a whole: Collaborator samples came from the United States, Italy and Spain and covered acute and convalescent phases of COVID-19. A de-identified subject ID, COVID-19 status, age in years and sex were almost always included in the sample metadata. HLA class I and class II types, where available, came from metadata supplied by the sample provider rather than from assay-based typing. Samples came from the ongoing ImmuneRACE study (first 160 participants) plus 1,254 subjects from 6 global collaborators. The prospective study material was composed of cDNA or gDNA derived from T cells, B-cell-depleted T cells, or PBMCs. The repertoires were released in a freely available public database meant as a resource for research on the immune response to SARS-CoV-2. The dataset comprised deeply sampled blood TCRbeta repertoires from subjects exposed to, actively infected with, or recovered from COVID-19.

The investigation overall reported the following: Clinical and demographic metadata were provided uncurated, with the amount varying by source and participant.

Each collaborating institution followed its own protocols to collect whole blood in K2EDTA tubes. For TCRbeta analysis, collaborators shipped samples as frozen whole blood, isolated PBMCs, or DNA extracted from either of those sample types. Of note for this clone: Its antigen remains undetermined. Base quality data are lacking; no much larger clone is found one base away.

Based on the germline V gene, the CDR1 and CDR2 sequences are MNHEY and SVGEGT. From V the trimming removes 0 bases and from J it removes 7 bases, while the gene matches leave 9 bases of the junction unaccounted for. Its CDR3 holds 16 amino acids, cysteine through phenylalanine. Only the CDR3 portion is preserved as DNA: 48 bases, with reading frame beginning at the first base. TCRbeta CDR3 regions were amplified from genomic DNA using the immunoSEQ Assay, a bias-controlled multiplex PCR. On the study's bioinformatics: The number of nucleated cells in each sample was estimated by amplification of reference gene primers within the assay. To quantify the absolute abundance of each unique TCRbeta CDR3 rearrangement, sequence reads were collapsed and filtered. For each sample, productive Simpson clonality was calculated as the square root of Simpson's diversity index across productive rearrangements. Sourced from immuneACCESS, this table was stored by TCRdb with only in-frame sequences that have V and J called. A share of the clones is absent; for the studies checked, an unresolved V gene accounts for under half, and the remainder has no known explanation. V and J calls and clone size come straight from that table; D and trimming were deduced from the DNA. For this sample there are roughly 65,000 clones; about 82% appear just once. Roughly 41% of the sample belongs to the ten largest clones.

Source material: peripheral blood. This receptor was obtained from a human donor in a cohort sampled during active COVID-19. In this chain, TRBV6-2 or TRBV6-3 is recombined with TRBJ2-1, with TRBD2 matching 7 junction bases. The CDR3 sequence is CASSYSGGVYSNEQFF. The DNA sequence is as follows: TGTGCCAGCAGTTACTCGGGAGGGGTGTACTCGAATGAGCAGTTCTTC.